This T cell receptor beta chain was obtained from a study of T cells in Graves' hyperthyroidism and ophthalmopathy. After removal of 4 bases from V and 10 bases from J, the junction contained 12 bases not matched to a gene. Looked up from germline, CDR1 is LNHNV and CDR2 is YYDKDF (reference sequence). The CDR3 spans 14 residues. Each ophthalmopathy patient scored at least 3 on the Clinical Activity Score and at least 4 on NOSPECS grade, with duration under 3 months. Every diagnosis used clinical symptoms, serum thyroxine and TRAb, thyroid ultrasound and orbital computed tomography. Isolation of PBMCs was performed on 8.5 to 10 ml fresh peripheral blood. This clonotype came up many times. The antigen is not known. Study-level points and caveats: Most clonotypes expanded in the thyroid (above 0.001) were also present in blood.

TCR beta CDR3 regions were amplified from RNA transcripts. Carried out on the TCR CDR3, a first-round RT-PCR used the HTBI primer set. TCRdb re-called the multiplex PCR reads with MiXCR, one entry per CDR3 protein. The table shows about 520,000 distinct CDR3 sequences, with around 22% occurring only once. This chain uses TRBV15 with TRBJ1-1, with 7 bases lining up with TRBD1. This clonotype originated in a woman aged 30 to 39 with Graves' ophthalmopathy. Sequenced sample: blood. This chain's CDR3 is CATSKGTVGPAAFF. The CDR3 coding sequence is TGTGCCACCAGCAAGGGGACAGTCGGGCCGGCAGCTTTCTTT.